This TCR beta chain emerged from a study of identical twins. Points from the study as a whole: Cross-sectional statistical analysis was relied on for the conclusions, without the same donors being followed. Cord blood's abundant beta clonotypes had fewer insertions, unlike memory repertoires. Twin-shared out-of-frame alpha sequences showed excess low generation probability. Out-of-frame beta chain sequences displayed weaker excess sharing between twins.

Each CDR3 protein gets one entry after TCRdb re-called the 5' RACE reads with MiXCR. The table includes approximately 620,000 distinct CDR3 sequences, over 8.5% detected once. This clonotype was recorded a few times. Its antigen is currently unknown. This CDR3 region has 15 residues. With 0 bases removed from V and 1 base from J, the gap between germline ends came to 13 bases. Germline CDR1 reads SQVTM; CDR2 reads ANQGSEA. The same sample was also used in a study of yellow fever vaccine responses in identical twins.

This sequence originates from a woman aged 18-29 years in good health. The chain couples TRBV29-1 to TRBJ2-7, with D perhaps matching TRBD2 (5 bases). The sequenced sample consisted of PBMCs. CDR3 region: CSVEERQDSSYEQYF. The CDR3 nucleotides are TGCAGCGTTGAAGAAAGGCAGGACTCTTCCTACGAGCAGTACTTC.